These 19 T cell receptor beta chains were sequenced from one sample in a study of T cells expressing NK-cell markers. TCRdb reanalyzed the 5' RACE reads and collapses them to one entry per CDR3 protein, without DNA. This sample contains 150,000 to 160,000 distinct CDR3 sequences. Sequenced material: blood T cells: a sorted CD56 or NKG2C T cell subset, CD4+ or CD8+ T cells, or bulk PBMC T cells (not recorded which). Receptors were obtained from a woman between 45 and 65 years old in good health.

V and J are TRBV7-9 and TRBJ2-3; with no DNA, the TCRdb D assignment of TRBD2 cannot be verified. Germline CDR1 and CDR2: SEHNR and FQNEAQ (reference sequence). The CDR3 sequence is 16 residues long. The chain's CDR3 is CASSLLAAGVTDTQYF.

The rearrangement joins TRBV6-4 to TRBJ2-1; the D gene TCRdb calls, TRBD2, cannot be checked with no DNA. There are 13 residues in the CDR3. Germline V gene lookup returns CDR1 MRHNA and CDR2 SNTAGT. The CDR3 here is CASREGGRNEQFF.

V and J are TRBV19 and TRBJ1-2; TCRdb proposes TRBD1, but this gene call is untestable without DNA. CDR1 and CDR2 (germline): LNHDA, SQIVND (reference sequence). This CDR3 region has 12 residues. CDR3 amino acids: CASTKQAGGYTF.

The V and J genes are TRBV3-1 and TRBJ2-7; the D call from TCRdb, TRBD1, cannot be confirmed without DNA. Germline V lookup: CDR1 LGHDT, CDR2 YNNKEL (reference sequence). The CDR3 has 14 residues. CDR3 protein: CASNTQGAYDEQYF.

The chain joins TRBV5-5 to TRBJ2-5; the TCRdb D gene call, TRBD2, has no DNA to confirm it. The CDR3 spans 15 residues. Germline loops: CDR1 SGHKS, CDR2 YYEKEE (reference sequence). The CDR3 reads CASSLGAGGRETQYF.

The chain's CDR3 is CASSLVGGAEQFF. This chain links TRBV7-8 with TRBJ2-1; the TCRdb call, TRBD1, lacks DNA for checking. The CDR3 has 13 residues. Per germline, CDR1 SGHVS and CDR2 FQNEAQ.

This rearrangement joins TRBV29-1 to TRBJ2-5; TCRdb calls TRBD2, which cannot be checked without DNA. The CDR3 sequence is 14 residues long. Looked up from germline, CDR1 is SQVTM and CDR2 is ANQGSEA. CDR3 sequence reads: CSVEVQKPGLAPNF.

The chain recombines TRBV5-1 with TRBJ1-2; TCRdb gives TRBD1 as the D gene, but with no DNA this cannot be confirmed. This CDR3 is 14 amino acids long. Germline V CDR1 and CDR2: SGHRS, YFSETQ. The CDR3 protein is CASSFSAGDYGYTF.

The CDR3 protein is CASSLVGLVNIQYF. The chain uses TRBV11-3 and TRBJ2-4. The CDR3 spans 14 residues. Germline V gene data show CDR1 as SGHNT and CDR2 as YENEEA.

The chain uses TRBV20-1 and TRBJ2-7; TCRdb lists TRBD2, though no DNA is available to test this call. CDR3 length: 14 amino acids. Germline assignment: CDR1 DFQATT and CDR2 SNEGSKA (reference sequence). CDR3 in amino acids: CSASEGSGPYEQYF.

The chain's CDR3 is CASSSPGLAGVGYNEQFF. The rearrangement uses TRBV7-9 and TRBJ2-1; with no DNA, the TCRdb D assignment of TRBD2 cannot be verified. CDR1 and CDR2 from the germline V gene are SEHNR and FQNEAQ (reference sequence). The CDR3 runs 18 residues.

The gene calls are TRBV25-1 and TRBJ2-2; no DNA is available, so the TRBD1 call from TCRdb remains unchecked. Germline V gene sequence: CDR1 MGHDK, CDR2 SYGVNS. The length of the CDR3 is 15 residues. The CDR3 reads CASSESLDGSGELFF.

V gene TRBV7-3 combines with J gene TRBJ2-7. The CDR3 is made up of 18 amino acids. Germline-derived CDR1 and CDR2 are SGHTA and FQGTGA. The CDR3: CASSLRSSGSQGAHEQYF.

CDR3 loop: CASTSLAGYNEQFF. V and J are TRBV7-9 and TRBJ2-1; the TCRdb call, TRBD2, lacks DNA for checking. This CDR3 contains 14 residues. Germline CDR1 is SEHNR and CDR2 is FQNEAQ (reference sequence).

The chain carries TRBV9 and TRBJ1-1. Germline loops: CDR1 SGDLS, CDR2 YYNGEE. The CDR3 length is 14 residues. CDR3 loop: CASSVKGNTEEAFF.

The chain links TRBV29-1 to TRBJ1-2. Germline V CDR1 and CDR2: SQVTM, ANQGSEA. This CDR3 is 14 amino acids long. The CDR3 is CSVEVWQELSGYTF.

This sequence joins TRBV2 and TRBJ1-3; no DNA is available, so the TRBD1 call from TCRdb remains unchecked. CDR3 length equals 13 residues. Per germline, CDR1 SNHLY and CDR2 FYNNEI. The CDR3 sequence is CASSDGTELTIYF. The entire variable domain, with the rest obtained from reference TRBV2 and TRBJ1-3, is as follows: EPEVTQTPSHQVTQMGQEVILRCVPISNHLYFYWYRQILGQKVEFLVSFYNNEISEKSEIFDDQFSVERPDGSNFTLKIRSTKLEDSAMYFCASSDGTELTIYFGEGSWLTVV.

The chain combines TRBV29-1 with TRBJ2-3; TCRdb names TRBD1, which stays unverified in the absence of DNA. The CDR3 is 13 residues long. Germline-derived CDR1 and CDR2 are SQVTM and ANQGSEA. Here the CDR3 reads CSVHSRGVDTQYF.

V gene TRBV7-9 combines with J gene TRBJ2-5. Per germline, CDR1 SEHNR and CDR2 FQNEAQ (reference sequence). The CDR3 runs to 15 residues. The CDR3 sequence: CASSVRSGVQETQYF.